This TCR beta chain was obtained from a study of response to subunit inactivated influenza vaccine. Points from the study as a whole: The authors suggested that few new T cells are recruited per seasonal influenza vaccination.

TCRdb processed the RT-PCR reads anew with MiXCR; each CDR3 protein has one entry. The table has hundreds of thousands of distinct CDR3 sequences, less than 20% seen once; the top ten hold roughly 10%. This clonotype was observed a handful of times. What it recognizes is unknown. Trimming removed 3 bases from V and 3 bases from J, with 15 bases in between. The CDR3 is made up of 16 amino acids. The germline V gene has CDR1 KGHDR and CDR2 SFDVKD. The chain couples TRBV24-1 to TRBJ2-3; D unclear. Material: PBMCs from blood, obtained 11 to 12 days after vaccination. The receptor was isolated from a man aged 45 to 65 who received an inactivated influenza vaccine. DNA for the CDR3: TGTGCCACCAGTGATGGTCCAGGTTCCAGAACAGATACGCAGTATTTT. Encoded protein: CATSDGPGSRTDTQYF.